The 27 T cell receptor beta chains listed next were all sequenced from one sample in a study of blood T cell repertoires in COVID-19. This table comes from immunoSEQ multiplex PCR, and its TCRdb copy is limited to in-frame clones, with some not included. The sample holds around 10,000 clones, 90% seen once. Sequencing used peripheral blood. The receptors stem from a human donor in a cohort sampled during active COVID-19.

J is TRBJ1-4 and V is TRBV6-5; possibly TRBD1 for D (6 bases). Germline V lookup: CDR1 MNHEY, CDR2 SVGAGI. Deletions cut 5 bases from V and 5 bases from J, with 15 bases between. This CDR3 is 15 amino acids long. The CDR3: CASSPKGRGNEKLFF. The CDR3 DNA is TGTGCCAGCAGTCCTAAGGGAAGGGGGAATGAAAAACTGTTTTTT.

By frequency in the sample, this clone is medium-sized. The chain joins TRBV7-6 to TRBJ1-1; 10 nucleotides agree with TRBD1. Germline V CDR1 and CDR2: SGHVS, FNYEAQ. This CDR3 spans 14 amino acids. V shed 0 bases, J shed 5 bases, and the junction held 0 bases outside the gene matches. The CDR3 bases are TGTGCCAGCAGCTTAGCGGGACAGGGGACTGAAGCTTTCTTT. It is translated as CASSLAGQGTEAFF. Filled out from reference TRBV7-6 and TRBJ1-1, the complete variable domain reads GAGVSQSPRYKVTKRGQDVALRCDPISGHVSLYWYRQALGQGPEFLTYFNYEAQQDKSGLPNDRFSAERPEGSISTLTIQRTEQRDSAMYRCASSLAGQGTEAFFGQGTRLTVV.

The V and J genes are TRBV19 and TRBJ2-1, with 12 positions matching TRBD1. J lost 6 bases, V lost 1 base, and 1 base had no gene match. The germline V gene encodes CDR1 LNHDA and CDR2 SQIVND (reference sequence). This CDR3 is built from 15 residues. The CDR3: CASSIAGQGANEQFF. The CDR3 nucleotides are TGTGCCAGTAGTATAGCGGGACAGGGGGCCAATGAGCAGTTCTTC.

The rearrangement links TRBV15 to TRBJ2-1; 8 bases are shared with TRBD2. The CDR3 extends over 17 amino acids. V was pared by 0 bases and J by 0 bases, with 4 bases of the junction left unmatched. Germline V lookup: CDR1 LNHNV, CDR2 YYDKDF (reference sequence). The CDR3 DNA reads as TGTGCCACCAGCAGAGAGATTGCGGGGGGCTCCTACAATGAGCAGTTCTTC. Encoded protein: CATSREIAGGSYNEQFF.

The rearrangement links TRBV10-2 to TRBJ2-7; D not resolved. The CDR3 totals 14 residues. Germline V gene lookup returns CDR1 WSHSY and CDR2 SAAADI. V lost 6 bases, J lost 4 bases, and 16 bases lay in between. The CDR3 loop is CASRSEPPVYEQYF. The CDR3, as DNA: TGCGCCAGCAGGTCCGAACCCCCGGTGTACGAGCAGTACTTC.

This clone was observed a single time. The chain uses TRBV4-1 and TRBJ2-5, with TRBD1 as a possible D gene (5 bases). Trimming removed 0 bases from V and 1 base from J, with 9 bases in between. Per the germline V gene, CDR1 is MGHRA and CDR2 is YSYEKL. The CDR3 extends over 15 amino acids. This CDR3 reads CASSQDGRAQETQYF. The CDR3 DNA reads TGCGCCAGCAGCCAAGACGGCAGGGCCCAAGAGACCCAGTACTTC.

The rearrangement links TRBV6-1 to TRBJ2-3; 7 nucleotides line up with TRBD1. CDR3 length: 15 residues. The V gene end was trimmed by 5 bases and the J gene end by 2 bases; junction bases not matched to a gene: 7. In germline, CDR1 is MNHNS, CDR2 SASEGT. The CDR3 region has the DNA TGTGCCAGCAGTAGGGACAGCGCGCTCACAGATACGCAGTATTTT. This gives the protein CASSRDSALTDTQYF.

In its sample, this clone was seen once. This rearrangement joins TRBV7-9 to TRBJ1-3, with 8 bases aligning to TRBD1. After removal of 5 bases from V and 0 bases from J, the junction contained 6 bases not matched to a gene. Germline CDR1 reads SEHNR; CDR2 reads FQNEAQ (reference sequence). The CDR3 spans 16 residues. CDR3 nucleotides: TGTGCCAGCAGCGCCAGACAGGGGAGCTCTGGAAACACCATATATTTT. It translates to CASSARQGSSGNTIYF.

V is TRBV27 and J is TRBJ1-4, with D possibly TRBD1 on 6 matching bases. Per germline, CDR1 MNHEY and CDR2 SMNVEV (reference sequence). V dropped 6 bases and J dropped 13 bases, with 15 bases sitting between them. CDR3 length equals 12 residues. The CDR3 nucleotides read TGTGCCAGCAGACAAACAGGGAAGAGACTGTTTTTT. This codes for CASRQTGKRLFF.

The rearrangement links TRBV2 to TRBJ2-7, with TRBD1 matching 9 bases. CDR3 length: 17 amino acids. Germline trimming cut 2 bases from V and 3 bases from J; bases unmatched to any gene: 11. In germline, CDR1 is SNHLY, CDR2 FYNNEI. The CDR3 DNA reads TGTGCCAGCAGTGAAACTCTCACCGGGACAGGGAGCTACGAGCAGTACTTC. This encodes CASSETLTGTGSYEQYF.

The genes are TRBV4-1 and TRBJ2-7; 7 nucleotides match TRBD2. The trim removed 0 bases at V and 4 bases at J, leaving 6 bases unmatched. There are 15 residues in the CDR3. CDR1 is MGHRA, CDR2 YSYEKL, per germline. CDR3 region: CASSQEAGKGYEQYF. In DNA, the CDR3 is TGCGCCAGCAGCCAAGAAGCGGGGAAGGGGTACGAGCAGTACTTC.

In this sample, this clone turned up once. The chain links TRBV29-1 to TRBJ2-7; 7 positions match TRBD1. This CDR3 has 16 residues. Germline trimming cut 0 bases from V and 1 base from J; bases unmatched to any gene: 9. CDR1 and CDR2 (germline): SQVTM, ANQGSEA. CDR3 DNA: TGCAGCGTTGAAGATAGAATGATACAGGGGTCCTACGAGCAGTACTTC. Amino acids: CSVEDRMIQGSYEQYF.

The chain recombines TRBV9 with TRBJ2-6; unclear D gene. The CDR3 extends over 16 amino acids. The germline V and J ends were trimmed by 4 bases and 5 bases, with 16 bases remaining between them. The germline CDR1 and CDR2 sequences are SGDLS and YYNGEE. This chain's CDR3 is CASSPRLESWANVLTF. CDR3 in DNA: TGTGCCAGCAGCCCAAGACTGGAGTCCTGGGCCAACGTCCTGACTTTC.

This chain uses TRBV19 with TRBJ1-3; D is ambiguous. CDR3 length: 15 amino acids. V dropped 6 bases and J dropped 0 bases, with 12 bases sitting between them. The V gene's germline CDR1 is LNHDA and CDR2 SQIVND (reference sequence). In nucleotides, the CDR3 is TGTGCCAGTAGCCCTGGACTGTACTCTGGAAACACCATATATTTT. This gives the protein CASSPGLYSGNTIYF.

The chain employs TRBV7-3 and TRBJ2-2; 9 positions agree with TRBD1. This CDR3 is built from 15 residues. Per germline, CDR1 SGHTA and CDR2 FQGTGA. Trimming removed 5 bases from V and 3 bases from J; junction bases left unmatched: 4. Here the CDR3 reads CASSTRQGDTGELFF. The CDR3 DNA reads as TGTGCCAGCAGCACCCGACAGGGGGACACCGGGGAGCTGTTTTTT.

The J gene is TRBJ1-2, the V gene TRBV9; D might be TRBD1 (6 bases). The V end was cut by 4 bases, the J end by 8 bases, with 18 bases between. This CDR3 has 14 amino acids. The germline CDR1 and CDR2 sequences are SGDLS and YYNGEE. This CDR3 is CASSPGDPLQGYTF. DNA for the CDR3: TGTGCCAGCAGCCCAGGGGACCCCCTCCAGGGCTACACCTTC.

The gene calls are TRBV12-3 or TRBV12-4 and TRBJ1-4; 7 nucleotides align to TRBD1. CDR3 length: 13 amino acids. Germline trimming cut 6 bases from V and 5 bases from J; bases unmatched to any gene: 3. This CDR3 is CASRKGQNEKLFF. As DNA, the CDR3 is TGTGCCAGCAGAAAGGGACAGAATGAAAAACTGTTTTTT.

The gene calls are TRBV7-9 and TRBJ1-2; D perhaps matches TRBD1 (5 bases). Trimming cost V 1 base and J 4 bases, with 10 bases left between them. Germline V gene sequence: CDR1 SEHNR, CDR2 FQNEAQ (reference sequence). The CDR3 spans 14 residues. This CDR3 reads CASSLVGGLYGYTF. CDR3 nucleotide sequence: TGTGCCAGCAGCTTAGTTGGGGGACTCTATGGCTACACCTTC. Looking up the rest from reference TRBV7-9 and TRBJ1-2 gives the full variable domain: DTGVSQNPRHKITKRGQNVTFRCDPISEHNRLYWYRQTLGQGPEFLTYFQNEAQLEKSRLLSDRFSAERPKGSFSTLEIQRTEQGDSAMYLCASSLVGGLYGYTFGSGTRLTVV.

This chain connects TRBV9 to TRBJ2-7; D may be TRBD1 (7 bases). The CDR3 totals 18 residues. CDR1 is SGDLS, CDR2 YYNGEE, per germline. V was trimmed by 0 bases and J by 0 bases, leaving 19 bases between them. The CDR3 region has the DNA TGTGCCAGCAGCGTAGGTATCAGGGGGGAACAAAGCTCCTACGAGCAGTACTTC. Amino acid sequence: CASSVGIRGEQSSYEQYF.

This chain connects TRBV11-2 to TRBJ1-5; perhaps TRBD1 as D (5 bases). The CDR3 extends over 15 amino acids. Germline values: CDR1 SGHAT, CDR2 FQNNGV. V was shortened by 5 bases and J by 4 bases, with 15 bases between the two germline ends. This CDR3 is CASSPGSRGNQPQHF. The DNA for the CDR3 is TGTGCCAGCAGCCCCGGAAGTAGGGGTAATCAGCCCCAGCATTTT.

A single count supports this clone. The rearrangement links TRBV30 to TRBJ1-1; no clear D gene. The CDR3 spans 12 residues. Between the trimmed V and J ends, which lost 1 base and 1 base, there was a span of 4 bases. The V gene's germline CDR1 is GTSNPN and CDR2 SVGIG (reference sequence). In DNA form, the CDR3 reads TGTGCCTGGAGTGACGGGAACACTGAAGCTTTCTTT. Its translation is CAWSDGNTEAFF.

This sequence joins TRBV19 and TRBJ1-4; D remains unclear. CDR3 size: 14 residues. The ends were cut back, 3 bases at V and 7 bases at J, with 12 bases in the middle. Germline CDR1 is LNHDA and CDR2 is SQIVND (reference sequence). The CDR3 loop reads CASSMMGGSEKLFF. The CDR3 nucleotides are TGTGCCAGTAGTATGATGGGTGGGAGTGAAAAACTGTTTTTT.

V is TRBV9 and J is TRBJ2-4, with TRBD1 identical over 10 bases. Germline-derived CDR1 and CDR2 are SGDLS and YYNGEE. This CDR3 is 16 amino acids long. V dropped 3 bases and J dropped 6; count of bases not matched to a gene: 9. The CDR3 loop reads CASSAGQGVIGNIQYF. The CDR3 DNA follows: TGTGCCAGCAGCGCTGGACAGGGGGTAATTGGAAACATTCAGTACTTC.

The chain joins TRBV7-8 to TRBJ1-2; D gene ambiguous. The germline gives CDR1 SGHVS, CDR2 FQNEAQ. The CDR3 runs to 17 residues. The V gene lost 0 bases and the J gene lost 0 bases, with 14 bases spanning the gap. As DNA, the CDR3 is TGTGCCAGCAGCTTAGCTCCCGTGGCAGGCGCTAACTATGGCTACACCTTC. As protein: CASSLAPVAGANYGYTF.

The rearrangement links TRBV13 to TRBJ2-1; TRBD2 agrees at 9 bases. The V segment lost 0 bases and the J segment 3 bases; nucleotides outside the gene matches: 3. Per the germline V gene, CDR1 is PRHDT and CDR2 is FYEKMQ (reference sequence). The CDR3 has 16 residues. Here the CDR3 DNA reads TGTGCCAGCAGCTTAGGCGGGACTAGCAACTACAATGAGCAGTTCTTC. Its protein product is CASSLGGTSNYNEQFF. The entire variable domain, with the rest obtained from reference TRBV13 and TRBJ2-1, is as follows: AAGVIQSPRHLIKEKRETATLKCYPIPRHDTVYWYQQGPGQDPQFLISFYEKMQSDKGSIPDRFSAQQFSDYHSELNMSSLELGDSALYFCASSLGGTSNYNEQFFGPGTRLTVL.

This rearrangement joins TRBV5-1 to TRBJ1-1, with 7 bases aligning to TRBD1. Germline-derived CDR1 and CDR2 are SGHRS and YFSETQ. This CDR3 region has 15 residues. Trimming took 6 bases from V and 7 from J; bases not matched to a gene: 15. The CDR3, as DNA: TGCGCCAGCACACTTACCGTCACCGGGACAGATGAAGCTTTCTTT. Translated: CASTLTVTGTDEAFF.

This chain connects TRBV7-2 to TRBJ2-5, with TRBD2 identical over 9 bases. CDR3 length: 17 amino acids. With 4 bases clipped from V and 1 base from J, the junction kept 10 bases outside the gene matches. From germline, CDR1 is SGHTA and CDR2 FQGNSA. CDR3 sequence (DNA): TGTGCCAGCAGCTCCCAGCCGGGACTAGCAGGCCAAGAGACCCAGTACTTC. This encodes CASSSQPGLAGQETQYF.